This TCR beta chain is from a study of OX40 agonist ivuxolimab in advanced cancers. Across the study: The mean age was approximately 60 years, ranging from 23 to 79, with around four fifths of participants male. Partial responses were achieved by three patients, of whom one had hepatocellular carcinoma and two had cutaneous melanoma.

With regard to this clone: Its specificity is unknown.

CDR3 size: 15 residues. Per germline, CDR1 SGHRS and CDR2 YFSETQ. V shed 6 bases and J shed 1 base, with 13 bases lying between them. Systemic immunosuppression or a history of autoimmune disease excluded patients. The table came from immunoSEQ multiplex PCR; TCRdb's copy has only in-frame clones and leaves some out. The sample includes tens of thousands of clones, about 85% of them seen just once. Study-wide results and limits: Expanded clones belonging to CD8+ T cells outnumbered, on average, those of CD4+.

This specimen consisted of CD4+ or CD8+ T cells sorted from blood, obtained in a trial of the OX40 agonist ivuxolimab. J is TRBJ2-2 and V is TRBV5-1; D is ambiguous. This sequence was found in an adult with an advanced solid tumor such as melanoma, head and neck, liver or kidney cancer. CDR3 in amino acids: CASIPSPENTGELFF. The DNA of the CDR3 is TGCGCCAGCATTCCCTCGCCGGAGAACACCGGGGAGCTGTTTTTT.